The rows below give T cell receptor beta chains drawn from one sample of a study of T cells after posttransplantation cyclophosphamide. Assay used: immunoSEQ multiplex PCR; TCRdb lists only in-frame clones, some missing. Of about 47,000 clones in the sample, roughly nine tenths are singletons; the top ten hold around 3.1%. The material sequenced was PBMCs. These TCRs come from a woman between 50 and 59 years old in good health and a related stem cell transplant donor. Each CDR3 is given with its conserved first and last residue. The D gene is left open where the match is weak. Only some rows state a clone size, as once, few, many or a class for expanded clones.

V	D	size	J	DNA	CDR3
TRBV9	TRBD1	-	TRBJ1-3	TGTGCCAGCAGCGTAGACGGGGGGGACAGCTCTGGAAACACCATATATTTT	CASSVDGGDSSGNTIYF
TRBV14	TRBD2	-	TRBJ2-2	TGTGCCAGCAGCCAGAGCGGGGGGGCCGGCGGGGAGCTGTTTTTT	CASSQSGGAGGELFF
TRBV5-1	TRBD1	once	TRBJ1-1	TGCGCCAGCAGCTTGGGGCCAAGGGGGCTGATGGACACTGAAGCTTTCTTT	CASSLGPRGLMDTEAFF
TRBV14	TRBD2	-	TRBJ2-5	TGTGCCAGCAGCCAGGATAGCGGGGGAATGCAAGAGACCCAGTACTTC	CASSQDSGGMQETQYF
TRBV15	-	-	TRBJ2-7	TGTGCCACCAGCAGACGCGGCGCCCCGGAAAGTTACGAGCAGTACTTC	CATSRRGAPESYEQYF
TRBV6-1	TRBD1	-	TRBJ2-1	TGTGCCAGCAGTTTGGGACAGCCAGCGCGAGATGAGCAGTTCTTC	CASSLGQPARDEQFF
TRBV9	TRBD2	-	TRBJ2-7	TGTGCCAGCAGTGCGGGAGGGGCTTACGAGCAGTACTTC	CASSAGGAYEQYF
TRBV27	TRBD1	-	TRBJ2-7	TGTGCCAGCAGTCTCGCCGGGACAGGGCCCTACGAGCAGTACTTC	CASSLAGTGPYEQYF
TRBV19	-	-	TRBJ1-5	TGTGCCAGTAGTTTCGGGGGCAATCAGCCCCAGCATTTT	CASSFGGNQPQHF
TRBV19	-	-	TRBJ2-3	TGTGCCAGTAAACCTACCGGGAGTTCGACAGATACGCAGTATTTT	CASKPTGSSTDTQYF
TRBV2	-	-	TRBJ1-5	TGTGCCAGCAGTGATGGGGGGGTTGGCAATCAGCCCCAGCATTTT	CASSDGGVGNQPQHF
TRBV18	-	-	TRBJ1-4	TGTGCCAGCTCACCACTGACGGGATCTAATGAAAAACTGTTTTTT	CASSPLTGSNEKLFF
TRBV18	-	-	TRBJ2-1	TGTGCCAGCTCACCCCTAGCGTTCGGCTCCTACAATGAGCAGTTCTTC	CASSPLAFGSYNEQFF
TRBV7-3	TRBD1	once	TRBJ2-2	TGTGCCAGCAGCAAGACAGGGTCAAACACCGGGGAGCTGTTTTTT	CASSKTGSNTGELFF
TRBV7-6	-	-	TRBJ1-1	TGTGCCAGCAGCTTATCAGGGGTCACTGAAGCTTTCTTT	CASSLSGVTEAFF
TRBV9	TRBD2	-	TRBJ2-5	TGTGCCAGCAGCGTAGAGGAGGCTAGCGGGCGGAACCAGTACTTC	CASSVEEASGRNQYF
TRBV28	TRBD1	-	TRBJ1-3	TGTGCCAGCAGTGGCAGGGGGTTTAGAAACACCATATATTTT	CASSGRGFRNTIYF
TRBV11-2	TRBD1	few	TRBJ2-2	TGTGCCAGCAGCCCAGGGGACAGTTCTCGGCGAACCGGGGAGCTGTTTTTT	CASSPGDSSRRTGELFF
TRBV11-2	-	-	TRBJ1-2	TGTGTAGTTGGGGTGCGGGGAAAGAACTATGGCTACACCTTC	CVVGVRGKNYGYTF
TRBV9	-	-	TRBJ2-1	TGTGCCAGCAGCCGAACGGCGGGGAGCTCCTACAATGAGCAGTTCTTC	CASSRTAGSSYNEQFF
TRBV27	-	-	TRBJ1-1	TGTGCCAGCAGTTTATCTTCCGGAGGGAACACTGAAGCTTTCTTT	CASSLSSGGNTEAFF
TRBV21-1	-	-	TRBJ1-2	TGTGCCAGCAGCCCCCGTCGGGCAGGGGTAAGCTATGGCTACACCTTC	CASSPRRAGVSYGYTF
TRBV25-1	-	few	TRBJ1-6	TGTGCCAGCAGTGAATCGGACAGTCCATCTTCACCCCTCCACTTT	CASSESDSPSSPLHF
TRBV7-9	TRBD2	-	TRBJ2-3	TGTGCCAGCAGCTTTTCCCCCGGGAGGGGCGATACGCAGTATTTT	CASSFSPGRGDTQYF
TRBV27	-	-	TRBJ2-2	TGTGCCAGCAGTTTGAGCACTCCCGGGGAGCTGTTTTTT	CASSLSTPGELFF
TRBV5-1	-	-	TRBJ2-3	TGCGCCAGCAGCTTGGCCGAGGGTGGGGACACAGATACGCAGTATTTT	CASSLAEGGDTDTQYF
TRBV7-2	TRBD1	-	TRBJ2-7	TGTGCCAGCAGAGGACAGGGACCGTCGGTAGAGCAGTACTTC	CASRGQGPSVEQYF
TRBV7-3	TRBD1	-	TRBJ2-1	TGTGCCAGCAGCTTAGCAACGGGACAGAATGAGCAGTTCTTC	CASSLATGQNEQFF
TRBV11-3	-	once	TRBJ2-1	TGTGCCAGCAGCTCCGGACTGAGTAGTTGGGAGCAGTTCTTC	CASSSGLSSWEQFF
TRBV7-9	-	once	TRBJ2-7	TGTGCCAGCAGCTTACTTGACACCTCCTACGAGCAGTACTTC	CASSLLDTSYEQYF
TRBV7-8	-	-	TRBJ1-1	TGTGCCAGCAGCTTAGGTGGCGGGGCAATTTTGAACACTGAAGCTTTCTTT	CASSLGGGAILNTEAFF
TRBV5-1	TRBD1	-	TRBJ1-4	TGCGCCAGCAGCTTACCAGGGGGTGACGAAAAACTGTTTTTT	CASSLPGGDEKLFF
TRBV28	-	-	TRBJ1-2	TGTGCCTCCGGGAGGGGTACTAACTATGGCTACACCTTC	CASGRGTNYGYTF
TRBV7-3	-	-	TRBJ1-2	TGTGCCAGCAGCTTAAATTCCGGGGATGGCTACACCTTC	CASSLNSGDGYTF
TRBV25-1	-	once	TRBJ2-7	TGTGCCAGCAGTGAATCATTCGGGTTTGACGTCCACGAGCAGTACTTC	CASSESFGFDVHEQYF
TRBV30	TRBD1	-	TRBJ2-1	TGTGCCTGGAGTGGGACAGGGGATAATGAGCAGTTCTTC	CAWSGTGDNEQFF
TRBV27	TRBD1	-	TRBJ1-6	TGTGCCAGCAGTGGCTGGACAGGGCAATCACCCCTCCACTTT	CASSGWTGQSPLHF
TRBV6-5	-	-	TRBJ2-2	TGTGCCAGCAGTTGGCAGAACACCGGGGAGCTGTTTTTT	CASSWQNTGELFF
TRBV30	TRBD2	once	TRBJ2-7	TGTGCCTGGAGTGGGCTAGCGGTTGGAGACGAGCAGTACTTC	CAWSGLAVGDEQYF
TRBV7-3	-	-	TRBJ2-5	TGTGCCAGCAGCTTGGCCGGGGGACGACAGGAGACCCAGTACTTC	CASSLAGGRQETQYF
TRBV10-1	TRBD2	-	TRBJ2-3	TGCGCCAGCAGTGATGAGGGGACTATAACAGATACGCAGTATTTT	CASSDEGTITDTQYF
TRBV5-5	-	-	TRBJ1-4	TGTGCCAGCAGCTTGGCAGCGGGGGATGAAAAACTGTTTTTT	CASSLAAGDEKLFF
TRBV7-8	-	few	TRBJ1-6	TGTGCCAGCAGCCCACGGGATGATAATTCACCCCTCCACTTT	CASSPRDDNSPLHF
TRBV12-2	-	-	TRBJ1-5	TGTGCAAGTCGCCCGCGGGTTCTCGGGCAGAATAGCAATCAGCCCCAGCATTTT	CASRPRVLGQNSNQPQHF
TRBV6-1	TRBD1	-	TRBJ1-5	TGTGCCAGCAGCCTTCTGGACAGGGCCCAGGGGCCCCAGCATTTT	CASSLLDRAQGPQHF
TRBV2	-	-	TRBJ2-7	TGTGCCAGCAGTGAAGCTGGGGCGATTCGGTACGAGCAGTACTTC	CASSEAGAIRYEQYF
TRBV25-1	-	-	TRBJ2-7	TGTGCCAGCAGTACCCAGACAGTCGGGGAGCAGTACTTC	CASSTQTVGEQYF
TRBV7-6	TRBD1	-	TRBJ2-7	TGTGCCAGCAGCTTAGTGGGCCAGGGGGTCTACGAGCAGTACTTC	CASSLVGQGVYEQYF
TRBV19	-	-	TRBJ2-7	TGTGCCAGTAGTATGGGAGCGGCCTACGAGCAGTACTTC	CASSMGAAYEQYF
TRBV11-2	TRBD1	-	TRBJ2-7	TGTGCCAGCAGCACACAGGGGGCCGAGCAGTACTTC	CASSTQGAEQYF
TRBV10-3	TRBD1	-	TRBJ1-5	TGTGCCATCAGTGATCCCGGACAGGGTGGAGGCAATCAGCCCCAGCATTTT	CAISDPGQGGGNQPQHF
TRBV19	-	-	TRBJ1-2	TGTGCCAGTATACAGCGGTCGACTCCTAACTATGGCTACACCTTC	CASIQRSTPNYGYTF
TRBV5-5	-	-	TRBJ2-3	TGTGCCAGCAGCCGGACTCTCGGCACAGATACGCAGTATTTT	CASSRTLGTDTQYF
TRBV7-8	-	-	TRBJ2-3	TGTGCCAGCAGCTTATTCGTAGCGTCTAGCACAGATACGCAGTATTTT	CASSLFVASSTDTQYF
TRBV15	-	-	TRBJ2-2	TGTGCCGCCAGCAGAGATTTAGCGGACACCGGGGAGCTGTTTTTT	CAASRDLADTGELFF
TRBV27	TRBD1	-	TRBJ1-6	TGTGCCAGCGCAAGCGGACAGGCCCCTAATTCCCCCCTCCACTTT	CASASGQAPNSPLHF